This T cell receptor (beta chain) emerged from a study of blood T cell repertoires in COVID-19 (dated by TCRdb to 2018 to 2021). With respect to the entire study: For ImmuneRACE Cohort 3, a participant was defined as recovered based on two consecutive negative NP/OP PCR tests, clearance by a healthcare professional, or resolution of symptoms. Samples were obtained from the ongoing ImmuneRACE study (first 160 participants) and from over 1,000 subjects provided by 6 global collaborators. The collaborator samples originated in the United States, Italy and Spain and spanned the acute and convalescent phases of COVID-19. Deeply sampled blood TCRbeta repertoires from subjects exposed to, actively infected with, or recovered from COVID-19 were included in the dataset. Where available, HLA class I and class II types were obtained from metadata supplied by the sample provider rather than from assay-based typing. Nearly every sample came with metadata listing a de-identified subject ID, COVID-19 status, age in years and sex. The prospective study material was composed of cDNA or gDNA derived from T cells, B-cell-depleted T cells, or PBMCs. The repertoires were released in a freely available public database intended as a resource for research on the immune response to SARS-CoV-2. The full study reports these points: The quantity of clinical and demographic metadata differed by source and by participant and was supplied without curation.

Of note for this clone: Its antigen remains unidentified. The input lacks base qualities; no much larger clone sits a single base away.

Trimming removed 0 bases from V and 4 bases from J, leaving 7 bases between the germline ends. According to the germline V gene, CDR1 reads SGHRS and CDR2 reads YFSETQ. The cysteine opens and the phenylalanine closes a CDR3 of 13 amino acids. The read is trimmed to its CDR3 DNA, 39 bases read in frame from base 1. Enrolling through a virtual design, the prospective study's participants ranged in age from about 18 to 89 years and lived across 20 to 30 United States geographic areas. In the prospective study, cohorts were assigned on the basis of participant-reported clinical history obtained from a screening survey and a study questionnaire. In the prospective study, whole blood, serum and a nasopharyngeal or oropharyngeal swab were collected from each participant by mobile phlebotomists. Additional blood draws and questionnaires over a 2-month period could optionally be provided by prospective study participants. Blood samples from the prospective study were shipped frozen or at room temperature prior to DNA extraction.

The immunoSEQ Assay, a bias-controlled multiplex PCR, was used to amplify TCRbeta CDR3 regions from genomic DNA. From the authors' description of their analysis: Within the assay, amplification of reference gene primers was used to estimate how many nucleated cells each sample contained. Sequence reads were collapsed and filtered to measure the absolute abundance of every unique TCRbeta CDR3 rearrangement. For each sample, productive Simpson clonality was calculated as the square root of Simpson's diversity index across productive rearrangements. Imported from immuneACCESS, the table was reduced by TCRdb to in-frame sequences with V and J called. These copies leave out some clones; in studies compared against another copy, an unresolved V gene accounts for under half, and the cause of the remainder is not known. D and trimming were read from the DNA, whereas the V and J calls and clone size are those reported in that table. The sample records 200,000 or so clones, roughly 84% of which are singletons. The ten largest make up 7% to 7.5% of the sample.

The sequencing input was PBMCs or T cells enriched from blood (not recorded which). The rearrangement joined TRBV5-1 to TRBJ1-2; the D segment could be TRBD1, given 5 matching bases. The receptor comes from a man younger than 40 in a cohort exposed to, infected with or recovered from COVID-19 (not recorded which). At the DNA level, the sequence is TGCGCCAGCAGCTTGGACAGGCGCTATGGCTACACCTTC. Its translation is CASSLDRRYGYTF. Where the CDR3 stops, the reference TRBV5-1 and TRBJ1-2 genes take over; the full variable domain is KAGVTQTPRYLIKTRGQQVTLSCSPISGHRSVSWYQQTPGQGLQFLFEYFSETQRNKGNFPGRFSGRQFSNSRSEMNVSTLELGDSALYLCASSLDRRYGYTFGSGTRLTVV.